Below are 9 T cell receptor beta chains sequenced from a single sample in a study of blood T cell repertoires in COVID-19. Method: immunoSEQ multiplex PCR; TCRdb's copy keeps in-frame clones and lacks some. The table lists about 24,000 clones, 80% to 85% of them singletons, with approximately 8.4% in the top ten. Sequencing was done on a sample of peripheral blood. These receptor sequences come from a human donor in a cohort sampled during active COVID-19.

The rearrangement joins TRBV20-1 to TRBJ2-7; a weak D match, TRBD2 (6 bases). CDR3 length: 15 amino acids. CDR1 DFQATT and CDR2 SNEGSKA come from the germline V gene (reference sequence). Trimming stripped 3 bases from V and 4 bases from J, with 19 bases between. CDR3 nucleotide sequence: TGCAGTGCTAGTTTCAGGGTTCGGGGGACTTACGAGCAGTACTTC. Protein: CSASFRVRGTYEQYF.

This clone showed up just a few times. This chain joins TRBV7-6 and TRBJ2-3; no definite D call. V lost 3 bases and J 2 bases, leaving 3 bases between the germline ends. Per the germline V gene, CDR1 is SGHVS and CDR2 is FNYEAQ. The CDR3 extends over 12 amino acids. The CDR3 DNA reads TGTGCCAGCAGCTTGGCCACAGATACGCAGTATTTT. Protein sequence: CASSLATDTQYF.

DNA for the CDR3: TGTGCCAGCGGGCGCAGGGATAATGAAAAACTGTTTTTT. The encoded protein is CASGRRDNEKLFF. The rearrangement uses TRBV5-4 and TRBJ1-4; D is perhaps TRBD1 (5 bases). Germline CDR1 and CDR2: SGHNT and YYREEE (reference sequence). Trimming took 7 bases from V and 4 from J, leaving 11 bases between them. This CDR3 comprises 13 residues.

The rearrangement joins TRBV12-3 or TRBV12-4 to TRBJ2-1; no clear D. This CDR3 has 12 amino acids. Trimming removed 4 bases at V and 6 bases at J, with 7 bases between. The CDR3 spells CASSWATNEQFF. Written as DNA, the CDR3 is TGTGCCAGCAGTTGGGCCACCAATGAGCAGTTCTTC.

The rearrangement joins TRBV7-2 to TRBJ1-1, with TRBD1 as a possible D gene (6 bases). This CDR3 has 13 residues. Trimming stripped 6 bases from V and 5 bases from J, with 13 bases between. CDR1 SGHTA and CDR2 FQGNSA come from the germline V gene. The CDR3 loop reads CASRHRDTTEAFF. DNA for the CDR3: TGTGCCAGCAGACACAGGGATACAACTGAAGCTTTCTTT.

The chain couples TRBV4-3 to TRBJ1-3; D is ambiguous. V lost 2 bases and J lost 4, with 9 bases in between. Germline V gene lookup returns CDR1 LGHNA and CDR2 YSLEER. The CDR3 has 14 amino acids. The DNA of the CDR3 is TGCGCCAGCAGCCAATCTTATATAGGAAACACCATATATTTT. The encoded protein is CASSQSYIGNTIYF.

The gene calls are TRBV11-2 and TRBJ1-4, with TRBD1 as a possible D gene (6 bases). From germline, CDR1 is SGHAT and CDR2 FQNNGV. The CDR3 sequence is 12 residues long. The ends were cut back, 6 bases at V and 9 bases at J, with 11 bases in the middle. CDR3 sequence (DNA): TGTGCCAGCAGGCTTAGGGGGAAAAAACTGTTTTTT. Amino acids: CASRLRGKKLFF.

This clone was seen only a few times. The V gene is TRBV5-5, the J gene TRBJ2-7; a weak D match, TRBD2 (6 bases). The germline V gene encodes CDR1 SGHKS and CDR2 YYEKEE (reference sequence). V was trimmed by 4 bases and J by 3 bases, leaving 17 bases between them. This CDR3 spans 15 amino acids. Here the CDR3 DNA reads TGTGCCAGCAGCGGGGACGGGACTCTGTACTACGAGCAGTACTTC. Amino acids: CASSGDGTLYYEQYF. Full variable domain (outside the CDR3, taken from reference TRBV5-5 and TRBJ2-7): DAGVTQSPTHLIKTRGQQVTLRCSPISGHKSVSWYQQVLGQGPQFIFQYYEKEERGRGNFPDRFSARQFPNYSSELNVNALLLGDSALYLCASSGDGTLYYEQYFGPGTRLTVT.

The chain recombines TRBV6-2 or TRBV6-3 with TRBJ1-5, with a tentative D call TRBD1 (5 bases). The CDR3 spans 13 residues. The germline gives CDR1 MNHEY, CDR2 SVGEGT. Trimming removed 4 bases at V and 6 bases at J, with 10 bases between. The chain's CDR3 is CASSSLGGQPQHF. CDR3 nucleotides: TGTGCCAGCAGTTCCCTCGGGGGTCAGCCCCAGCATTTT.